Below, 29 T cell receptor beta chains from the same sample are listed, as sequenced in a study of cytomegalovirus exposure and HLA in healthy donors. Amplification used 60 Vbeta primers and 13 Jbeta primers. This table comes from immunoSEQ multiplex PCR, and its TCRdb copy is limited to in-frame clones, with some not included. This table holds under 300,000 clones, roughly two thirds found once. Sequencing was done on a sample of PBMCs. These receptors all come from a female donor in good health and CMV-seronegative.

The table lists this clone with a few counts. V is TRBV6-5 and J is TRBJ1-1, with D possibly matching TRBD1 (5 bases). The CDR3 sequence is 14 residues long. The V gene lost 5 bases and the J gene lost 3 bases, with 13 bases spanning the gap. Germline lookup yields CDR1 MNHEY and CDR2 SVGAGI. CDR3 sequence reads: CASSLQGWDTEAFF. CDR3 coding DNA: TGTGCCAGCAGTCTCCAGGGATGGGACACTGAAGCTTTCTTT.

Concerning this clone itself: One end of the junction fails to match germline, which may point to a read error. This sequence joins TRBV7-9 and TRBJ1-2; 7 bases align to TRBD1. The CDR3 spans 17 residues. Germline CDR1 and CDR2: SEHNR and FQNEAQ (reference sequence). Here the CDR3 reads CSSSLVGGGGLTSGYTF. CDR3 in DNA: TGTTCCAGCAGCTTAGTTGGTGGAGGGGGCCTCACCAGCGGCTACACCTTC.

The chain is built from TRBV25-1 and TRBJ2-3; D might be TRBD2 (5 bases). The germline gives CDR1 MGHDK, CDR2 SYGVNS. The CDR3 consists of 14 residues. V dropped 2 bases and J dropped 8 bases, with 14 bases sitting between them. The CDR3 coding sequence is TGTGCCAGCAGTGAAGTGGCGGACGAGGGTACGCAGTATTTT. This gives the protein CASSEVADEGTQYF. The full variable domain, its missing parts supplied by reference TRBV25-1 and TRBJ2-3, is EADIYQTPRYLVIGTGKKITLECSQTMGHDKMYWYQQDPGMELHLIHYSYGVNSTEKGDLSSESTVSRIRTEHFPLTLESARPSHTSQYLCASSEVADEGTQYFGPGTRLTVL.

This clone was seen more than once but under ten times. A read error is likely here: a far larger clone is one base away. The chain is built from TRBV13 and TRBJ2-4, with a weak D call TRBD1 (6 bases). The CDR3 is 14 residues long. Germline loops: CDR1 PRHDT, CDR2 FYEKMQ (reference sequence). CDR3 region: CARSLGTGPNIQYF. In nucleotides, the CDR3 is TGTGCCAGGAGCTTAGGAACAGGGCCAAACATTCAGTACTTC.

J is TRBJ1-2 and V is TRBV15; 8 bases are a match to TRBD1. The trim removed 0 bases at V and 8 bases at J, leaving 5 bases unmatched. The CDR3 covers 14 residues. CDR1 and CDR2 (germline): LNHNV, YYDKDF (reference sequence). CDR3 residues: CATSRETGAAGYTF. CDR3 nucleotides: TGTGCCACCAGCAGAGAGACAGGGGCGGCGGGCTACACCTTC.

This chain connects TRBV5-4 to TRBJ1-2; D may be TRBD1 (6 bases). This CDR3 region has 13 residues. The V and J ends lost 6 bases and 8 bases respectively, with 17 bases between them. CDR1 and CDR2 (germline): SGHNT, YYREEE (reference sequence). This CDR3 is CASTTQVGAGYTF. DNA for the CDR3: TGTGCCAGCACAACCCAGGTGGGGGCCGGCTACACCTTC. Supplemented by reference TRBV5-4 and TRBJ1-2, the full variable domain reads ETGVTQSPTHLIKTRGQQVTLRCSSQSGHNTVSWYQQALGQGPQFIFQYYREEENGRGNFPPRFSGLQFPNYSSELNVNALELDDSALYLCASTTQVGAGYTFGSGTRLTVV.

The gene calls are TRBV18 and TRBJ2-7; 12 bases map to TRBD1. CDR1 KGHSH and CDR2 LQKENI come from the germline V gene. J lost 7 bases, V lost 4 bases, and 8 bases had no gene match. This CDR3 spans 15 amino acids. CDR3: CASSRMGQGAFEQYF. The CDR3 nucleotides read TGTGCCAGCTCACGGATGGGACAGGGGGCGTTTGAGCAGTACTTC.

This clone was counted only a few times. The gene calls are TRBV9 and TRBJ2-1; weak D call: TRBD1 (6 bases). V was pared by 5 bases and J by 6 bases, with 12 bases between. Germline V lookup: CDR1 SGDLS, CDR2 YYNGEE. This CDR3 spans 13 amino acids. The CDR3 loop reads CASRKEGVNEQFF. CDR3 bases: TGTGCCAGCAGAAAAGAGGGGGTCAATGAGCAGTTCTTC.

CDR3 sequence (DNA): TGTGCCATCAGTGAGTCTGCGGGATATGAGCAGTTCTTC. This translates into CAISESAGYEQFF. This chain uses TRBV10-3 with TRBJ2-1; a possible D gene is TRBD2 (6 bases). Trimming stripped 0 bases from V and 8 bases from J, with 8 bases between. The V gene's germline CDR1 is ENHRY and CDR2 SYGVKD. The CDR3 is 13 residues long.

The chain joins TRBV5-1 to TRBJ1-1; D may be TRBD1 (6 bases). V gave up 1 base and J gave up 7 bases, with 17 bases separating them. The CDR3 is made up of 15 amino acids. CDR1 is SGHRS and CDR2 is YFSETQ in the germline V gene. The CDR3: CASSLMRGLGFEAFF. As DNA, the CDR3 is TGCGCCAGCAGCTTGATGCGGGGGCTGGGTTTTGAAGCTTTCTTT.

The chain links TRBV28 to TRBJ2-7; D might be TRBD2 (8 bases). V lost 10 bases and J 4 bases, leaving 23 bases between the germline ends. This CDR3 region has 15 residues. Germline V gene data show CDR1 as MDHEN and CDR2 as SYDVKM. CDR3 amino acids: CATRGQTSVAYEQYF. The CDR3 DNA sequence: TGTGCCACCCGGGGACAGACTAGCGTTGCTTACGAGCAGTACTTC.

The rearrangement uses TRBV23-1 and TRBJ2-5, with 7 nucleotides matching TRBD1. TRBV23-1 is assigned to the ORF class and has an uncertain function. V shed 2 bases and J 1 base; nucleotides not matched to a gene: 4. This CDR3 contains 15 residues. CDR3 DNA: TGCGCCAGCAGTCAAAACCCAGGGGGCCAAGAGACCCAGTACTTC. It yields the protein CASSQNPGGQETQYF.

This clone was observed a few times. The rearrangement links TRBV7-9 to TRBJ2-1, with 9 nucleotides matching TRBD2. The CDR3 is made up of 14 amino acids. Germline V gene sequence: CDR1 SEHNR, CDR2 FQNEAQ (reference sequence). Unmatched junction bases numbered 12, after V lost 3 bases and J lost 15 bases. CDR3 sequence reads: CASSLATSGLRTFF. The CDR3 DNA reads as TGTGCCAGCAGCTTGGCAACTAGCGGGCTAAGGACGTTCTTC.

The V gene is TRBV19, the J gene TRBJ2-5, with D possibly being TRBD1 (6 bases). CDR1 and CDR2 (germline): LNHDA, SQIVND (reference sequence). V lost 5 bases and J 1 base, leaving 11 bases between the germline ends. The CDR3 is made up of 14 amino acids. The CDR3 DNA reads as TGTGCCAGTAGTTCAGGACAGACCCAAGAGACCCAGTACTTC. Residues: CASSSGQTQETQYF.

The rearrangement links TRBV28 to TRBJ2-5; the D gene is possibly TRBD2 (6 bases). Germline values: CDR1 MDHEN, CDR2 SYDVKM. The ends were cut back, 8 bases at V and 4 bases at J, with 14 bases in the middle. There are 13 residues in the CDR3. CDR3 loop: CASGVPGGETQYF. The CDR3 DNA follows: TGTGCCAGCGGCGTTCCCGGGGGAGAGACCCAGTACTTC.

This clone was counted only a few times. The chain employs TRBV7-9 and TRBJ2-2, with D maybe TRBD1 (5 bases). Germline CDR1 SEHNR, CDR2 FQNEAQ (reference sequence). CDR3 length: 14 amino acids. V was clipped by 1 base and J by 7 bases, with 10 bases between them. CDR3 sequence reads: CASSLDGQGGELFF. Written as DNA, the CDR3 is TGTGCCAGCAGCTTAGACGGGCAGGGCGGGGAGCTGTTTTTT.

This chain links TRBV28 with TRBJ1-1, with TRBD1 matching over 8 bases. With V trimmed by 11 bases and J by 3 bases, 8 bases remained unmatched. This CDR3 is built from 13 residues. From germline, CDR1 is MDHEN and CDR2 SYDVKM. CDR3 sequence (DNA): TGTGCCTCCACCCAGGGGGCGTACACTGAAGCTTTCTTT. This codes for CASTQGAYTEAFF.

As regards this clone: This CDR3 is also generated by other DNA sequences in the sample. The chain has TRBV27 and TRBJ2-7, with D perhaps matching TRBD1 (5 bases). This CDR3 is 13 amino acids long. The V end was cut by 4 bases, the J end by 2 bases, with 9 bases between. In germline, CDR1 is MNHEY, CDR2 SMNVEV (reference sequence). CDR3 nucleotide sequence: TGTGCCAGCAGTTACAGGCAGGCCTACGAGCAGTACTTC. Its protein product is CASSYRQAYEQYF.

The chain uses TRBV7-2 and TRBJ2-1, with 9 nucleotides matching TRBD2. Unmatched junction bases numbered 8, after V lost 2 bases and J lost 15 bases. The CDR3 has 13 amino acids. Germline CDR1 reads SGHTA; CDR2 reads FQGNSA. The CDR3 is CASSLRQAGGGFF. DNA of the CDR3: TGTGCCAGCAGCTTACGCCAAGCGGGAGGAGGGTTCTTC. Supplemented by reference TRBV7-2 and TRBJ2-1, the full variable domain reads GAGVSQSPSNKVTEKGKDVELRCDPISGHTALYWYRQSLGQGLEFLIYFQGNSAPDKSGLPSDRFSAERTGGSVSTLTIQRTQQEDSAVYLCASSLRQAGGGFFGPGTRLTVL.

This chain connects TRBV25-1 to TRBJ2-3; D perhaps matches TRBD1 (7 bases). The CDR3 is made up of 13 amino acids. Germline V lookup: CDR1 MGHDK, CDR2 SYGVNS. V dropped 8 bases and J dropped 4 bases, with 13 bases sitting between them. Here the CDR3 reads CASARGASDTQYF. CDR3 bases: TGTGCCAGCGCCAGGGGGGCTTCAGATACGCAGTATTTT.

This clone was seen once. The CDR3, as DNA: TGTGCCAGCAGCGGACAGGGGGATCAGCCCCAGCATTTT. It specifies CASSGQGDQPQHF. The rearrangement uses TRBV5-5 and TRBJ1-5, with 10 nucleotides matching TRBD1. V shed 4 bases, J shed 5 bases, and the junction held 0 bases outside the gene matches. Per germline, CDR1 SGHKS and CDR2 YYEKEE (reference sequence). The CDR3 contains 13 residues.

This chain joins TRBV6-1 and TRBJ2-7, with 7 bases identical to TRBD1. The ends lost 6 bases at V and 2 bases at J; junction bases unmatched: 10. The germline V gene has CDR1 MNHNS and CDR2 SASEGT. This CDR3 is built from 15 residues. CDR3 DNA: TGTGCCAGCAGCCGACAGGGACAAACCGCCTACGAGCAGTACTTC. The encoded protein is CASSRQGQTAYEQYF.

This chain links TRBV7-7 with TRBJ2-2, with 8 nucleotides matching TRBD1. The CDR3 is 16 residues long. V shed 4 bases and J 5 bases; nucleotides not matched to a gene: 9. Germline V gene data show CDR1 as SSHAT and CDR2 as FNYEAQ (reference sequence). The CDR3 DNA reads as TGTGCCAGCAGCTCACGAAGGGACAGGCAGACCGGGGAGCTGTTTTTT. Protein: CASSSRRDRQTGELFF.

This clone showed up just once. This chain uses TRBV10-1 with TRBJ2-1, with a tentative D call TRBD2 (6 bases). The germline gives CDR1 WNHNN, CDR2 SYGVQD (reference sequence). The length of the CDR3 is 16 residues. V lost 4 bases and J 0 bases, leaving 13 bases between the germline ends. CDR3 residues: CASSGGERSSYNEQFF. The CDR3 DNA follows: TGCGCCAGCAGTGGGGGGGAGCGGAGCTCCTACAATGAGCAGTTCTTC.

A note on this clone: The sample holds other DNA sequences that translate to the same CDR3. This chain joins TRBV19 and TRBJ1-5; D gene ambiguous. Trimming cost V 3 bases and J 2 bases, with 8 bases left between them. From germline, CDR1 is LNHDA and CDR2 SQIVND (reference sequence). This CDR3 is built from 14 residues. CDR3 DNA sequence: TGTGCCAGTAGTATCTCAGGTGGCAATCAGCCCCAGCATTTT. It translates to CASSISGGNQPQHF.

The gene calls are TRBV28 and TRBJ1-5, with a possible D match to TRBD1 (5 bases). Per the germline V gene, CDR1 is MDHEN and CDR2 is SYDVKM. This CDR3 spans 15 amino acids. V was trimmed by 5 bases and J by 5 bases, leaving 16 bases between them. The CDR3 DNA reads TGTGCCAGCAGTCTCGCTAGCGGGGGTCATCAGCCCCAGCATTTT. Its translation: CASSLASGGHQPQHF. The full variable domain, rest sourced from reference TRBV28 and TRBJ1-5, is DVKVTQSSRYLVKRTGEKVFLECVQDMDHENMFWYRQDPGLGLRLIYFSYDVKMKEKGDIPEGYSVSREKKERFSLILESASTNQTSMYLCASSLASGGHQPQHFGDGTRLSIL.

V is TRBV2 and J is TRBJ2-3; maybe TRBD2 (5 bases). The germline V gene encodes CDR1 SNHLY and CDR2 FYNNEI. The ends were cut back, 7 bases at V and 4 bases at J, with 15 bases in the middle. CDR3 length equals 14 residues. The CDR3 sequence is CASIFGRGADTQYF. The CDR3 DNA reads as TGTGCCAGCATTTTTGGACGGGGTGCAGATACGCAGTATTTT.

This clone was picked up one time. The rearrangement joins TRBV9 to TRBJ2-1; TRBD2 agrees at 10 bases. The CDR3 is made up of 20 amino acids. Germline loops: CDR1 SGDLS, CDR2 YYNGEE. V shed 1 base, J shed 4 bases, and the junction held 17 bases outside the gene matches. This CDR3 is CASSVSGASGRSLPYNEQFF. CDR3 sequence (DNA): TGTGCCAGCAGCGTATCAGGGGCTAGCGGGAGAAGCCTACCGTACAATGAGCAGTTCTTC.

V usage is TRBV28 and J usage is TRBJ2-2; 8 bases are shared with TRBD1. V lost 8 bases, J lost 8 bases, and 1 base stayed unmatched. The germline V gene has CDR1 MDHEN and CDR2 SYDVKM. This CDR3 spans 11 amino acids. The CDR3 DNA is TGTGCCAGCGACAGGGGAGGGGAGCTGTTTTTT. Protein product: CASDRGGELFF.